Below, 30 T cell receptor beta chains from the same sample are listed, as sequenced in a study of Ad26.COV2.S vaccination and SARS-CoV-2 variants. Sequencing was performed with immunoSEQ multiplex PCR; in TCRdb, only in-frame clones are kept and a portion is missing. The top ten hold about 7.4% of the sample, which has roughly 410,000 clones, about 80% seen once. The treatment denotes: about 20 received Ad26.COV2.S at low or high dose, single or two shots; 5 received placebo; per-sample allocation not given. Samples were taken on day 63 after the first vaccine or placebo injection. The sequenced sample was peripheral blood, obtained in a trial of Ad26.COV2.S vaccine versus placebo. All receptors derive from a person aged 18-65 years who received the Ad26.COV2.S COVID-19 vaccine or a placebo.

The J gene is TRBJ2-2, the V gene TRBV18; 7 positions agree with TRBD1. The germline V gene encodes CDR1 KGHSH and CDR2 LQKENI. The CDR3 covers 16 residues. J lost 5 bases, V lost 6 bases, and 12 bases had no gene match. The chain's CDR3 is CASSDREGSMTGELFF. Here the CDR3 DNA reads TGTGCCAGCTCTGACAGGGAAGGTTCGATGACCGGGGAGCTGTTTTTT.

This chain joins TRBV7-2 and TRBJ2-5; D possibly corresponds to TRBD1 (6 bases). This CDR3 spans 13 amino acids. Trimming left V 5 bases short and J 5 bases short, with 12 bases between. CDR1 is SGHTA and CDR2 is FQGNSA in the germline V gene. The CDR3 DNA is TGTGCCAGCAGCCGTAGGACAGCCGAGACCCAGTACTTC. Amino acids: CASSRRTAETQYF.

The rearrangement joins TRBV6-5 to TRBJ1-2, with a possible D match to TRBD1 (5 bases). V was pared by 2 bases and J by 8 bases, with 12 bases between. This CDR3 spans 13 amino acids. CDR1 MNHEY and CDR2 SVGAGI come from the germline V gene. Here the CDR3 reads CASSYRRGGGYTF. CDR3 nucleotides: TGTGCCAGCAGTTACAGAAGGGGTGGAGGCTACACCTTC.

CDR3 sequence reads: CASSQEGQGATEMNTEAFF. CDR3 sequence (DNA): TGCGCCAGCAGCCAAGAGGGACAGGGGGCCACGGAGATGAACACTGAAGCTTTCTTT. The genes are TRBV4-3 and TRBJ1-1; 12 bases agree with TRBD1. Trimming at V came to 0 bases and at J to 0 bases, leaving 8 bases not matched to a gene. CDR3 size: 19 residues. The germline V gene encodes CDR1 LGHNA and CDR2 YSLEER.

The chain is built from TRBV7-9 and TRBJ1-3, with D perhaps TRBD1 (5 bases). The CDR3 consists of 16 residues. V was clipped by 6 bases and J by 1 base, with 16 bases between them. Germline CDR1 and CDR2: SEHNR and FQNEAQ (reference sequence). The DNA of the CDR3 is TGTGCCAGCAGTTTGTCGGGACTGAATTCTGGAAACACCATATATTTT. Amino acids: CASSLSGLNSGNTIYF.

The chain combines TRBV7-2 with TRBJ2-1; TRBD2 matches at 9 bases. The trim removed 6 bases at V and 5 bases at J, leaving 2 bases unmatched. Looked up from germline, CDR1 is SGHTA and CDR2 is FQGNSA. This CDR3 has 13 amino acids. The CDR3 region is CASRLAGNNEQFF. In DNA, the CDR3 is TGTGCCAGCAGACTAGCGGGTAACAATGAGCAGTTCTTC.

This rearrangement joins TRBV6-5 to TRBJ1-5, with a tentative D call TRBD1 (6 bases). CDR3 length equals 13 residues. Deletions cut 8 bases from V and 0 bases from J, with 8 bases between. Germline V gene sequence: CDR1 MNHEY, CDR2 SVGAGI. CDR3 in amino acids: CASGQNSNQPQHF. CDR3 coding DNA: TGTGCCAGCGGACAGAATAGCAATCAGCCCCAGCATTTT.

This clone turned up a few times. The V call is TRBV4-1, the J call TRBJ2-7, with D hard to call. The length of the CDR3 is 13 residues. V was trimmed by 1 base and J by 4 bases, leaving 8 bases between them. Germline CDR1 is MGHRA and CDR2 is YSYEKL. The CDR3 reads CASSQVYTYEQYF. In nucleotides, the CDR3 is TGCGCCAGCAGCCAAGTGTATACTTACGAGCAGTACTTC.

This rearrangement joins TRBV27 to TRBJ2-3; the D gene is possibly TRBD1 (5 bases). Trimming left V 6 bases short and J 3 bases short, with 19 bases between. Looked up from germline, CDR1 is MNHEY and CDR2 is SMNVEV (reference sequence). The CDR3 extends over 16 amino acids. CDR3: CASSLTAPLGTDTQYF. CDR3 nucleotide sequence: TGTGCCAGCAGCCTGACAGCCCCCCTGGGGACAGATACGCAGTATTTT.

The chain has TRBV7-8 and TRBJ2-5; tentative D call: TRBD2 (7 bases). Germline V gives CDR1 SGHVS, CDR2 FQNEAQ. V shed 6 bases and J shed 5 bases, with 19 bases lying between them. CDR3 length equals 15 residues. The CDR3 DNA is TGTGCCAGCAGTCGTAGAGGGGGGGCCGGCGAGACCCAGTACTTC. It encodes CASSRRGGAGETQYF.

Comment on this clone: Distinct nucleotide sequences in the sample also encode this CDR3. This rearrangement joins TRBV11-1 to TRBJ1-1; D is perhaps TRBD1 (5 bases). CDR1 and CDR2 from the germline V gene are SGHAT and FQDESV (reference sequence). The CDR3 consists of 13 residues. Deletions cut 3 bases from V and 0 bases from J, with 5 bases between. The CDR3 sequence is CASSLTVNTEAFF. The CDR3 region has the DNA TGTGCCAGCAGCTTGACAGTGAACACTGAAGCTTTCTTT.

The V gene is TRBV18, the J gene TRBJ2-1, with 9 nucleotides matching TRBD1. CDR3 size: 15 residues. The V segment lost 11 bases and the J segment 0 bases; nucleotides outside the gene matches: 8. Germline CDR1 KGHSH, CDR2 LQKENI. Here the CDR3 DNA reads TGTGCCGCCACAGGGGGCGAGAGCTCCTACAATGAGCAGTTCTTC. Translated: CAATGGESSYNEQFF.

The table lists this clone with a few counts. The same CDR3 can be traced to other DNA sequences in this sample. CDR3 DNA: TGTGCCAGCAGTTTGGCCAGGGCGGAGACCCAGTACTTC. It codes for CASSLARAETQYF. The rearrangement links TRBV12-3 or TRBV12-4 to TRBJ2-5, with D possibly being TRBD1 (5 bases). The CDR3 is 13 amino acids. V gave up 3 bases and J gave up 5 bases, with 10 bases separating them.

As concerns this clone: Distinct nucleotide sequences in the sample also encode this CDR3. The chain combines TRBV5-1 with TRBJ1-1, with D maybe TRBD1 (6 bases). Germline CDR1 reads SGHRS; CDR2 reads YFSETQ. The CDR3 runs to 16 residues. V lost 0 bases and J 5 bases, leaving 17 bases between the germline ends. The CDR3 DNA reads TGCGCCAGCAGCTTGGCCTTTCGGGGGCGAAGGACTGAAGCTTTCTTT. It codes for CASSLAFRGRRTEAFF. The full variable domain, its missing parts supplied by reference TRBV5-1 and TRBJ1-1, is KAGVTQTPRYLIKTRGQQVTLSCSPISGHRSVSWYQQTPGQGLQFLFEYFSETQRNKGNFPGRFSGRQFSNSRSEMNVSTLELGDSALYLCASSLAFRGRRTEAFFGQGTRLTVV.

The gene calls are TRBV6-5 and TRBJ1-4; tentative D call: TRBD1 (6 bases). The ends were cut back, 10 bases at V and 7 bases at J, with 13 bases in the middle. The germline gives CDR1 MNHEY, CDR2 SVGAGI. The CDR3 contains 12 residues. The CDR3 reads CATWKGGEKLFF. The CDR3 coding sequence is TGTGCCACCTGGAAAGGGGGTGAAAAACTGTTTTTT.

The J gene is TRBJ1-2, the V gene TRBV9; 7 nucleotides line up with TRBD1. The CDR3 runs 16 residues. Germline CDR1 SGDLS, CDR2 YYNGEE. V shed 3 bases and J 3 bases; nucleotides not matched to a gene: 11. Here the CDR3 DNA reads TGTGCCAGCAGCGCGTCGACAGGGAGCCTGGACTATGGCTACACCTTC. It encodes CASSASTGSLDYGYTF.

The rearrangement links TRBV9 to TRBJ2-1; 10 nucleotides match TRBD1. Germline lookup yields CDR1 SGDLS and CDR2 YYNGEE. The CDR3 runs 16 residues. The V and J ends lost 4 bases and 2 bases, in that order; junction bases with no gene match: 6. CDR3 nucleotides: TGTGCCAGCAGCTTGGGTGACAGGGGGCCCTACAATGAGCAGTTCTTC. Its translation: CASSLGDRGPYNEQFF.

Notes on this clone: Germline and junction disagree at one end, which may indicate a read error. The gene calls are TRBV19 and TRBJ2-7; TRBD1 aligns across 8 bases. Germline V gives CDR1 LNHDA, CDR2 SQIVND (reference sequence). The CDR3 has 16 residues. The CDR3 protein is CASRIGQGAARDEQYF. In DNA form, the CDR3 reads TGTGCCAGTAGAATAGGCCAGGGGGCCGCCAGGGACGAGCAGTACTTC.

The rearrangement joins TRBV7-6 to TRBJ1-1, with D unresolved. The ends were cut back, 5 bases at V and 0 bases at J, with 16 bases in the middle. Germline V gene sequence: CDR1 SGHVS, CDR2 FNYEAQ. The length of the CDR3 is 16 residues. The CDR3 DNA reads TGTGCCAGCAGCGCCTTGGACGGACGAATGAACACTGAAGCTTTCTTT. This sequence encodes CASSALDGRMNTEAFF.

The CDR3 here is CASSQDDGSSTGELFF. The CDR3 DNA is TGTGCCAGCAGCCAAGATGACGGGAGCAGCACCGGGGAGCTGTTTTTT. This chain joins TRBV3-1 (or the pseudogene TRBV3-2) and TRBJ2-2; D is perhaps TRBD2 (6 bases). CDR3 size: 16 residues. Germline V gene data show CDR1 as LGHDT and CDR2 as YNNKEL (reference sequence). V was trimmed by 0 bases and J by 4 bases, leaving 12 bases between them.

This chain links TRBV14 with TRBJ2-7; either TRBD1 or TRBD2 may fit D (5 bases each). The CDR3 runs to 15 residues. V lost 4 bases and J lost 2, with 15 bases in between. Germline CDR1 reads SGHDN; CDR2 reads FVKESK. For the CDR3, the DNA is TGTGCCAGCAGCCGCCAAGGTCAGGGACCCTACGAGCAGTACTTC. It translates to CASSRQGQGPYEQYF.

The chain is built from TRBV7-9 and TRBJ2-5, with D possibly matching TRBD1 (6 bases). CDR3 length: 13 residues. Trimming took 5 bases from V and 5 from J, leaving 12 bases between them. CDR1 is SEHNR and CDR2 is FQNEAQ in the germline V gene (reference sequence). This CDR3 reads CASSQGHGETQYF. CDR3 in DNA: TGTGCCAGCAGCCAGGGACATGGGGAGACCCAGTACTTC.

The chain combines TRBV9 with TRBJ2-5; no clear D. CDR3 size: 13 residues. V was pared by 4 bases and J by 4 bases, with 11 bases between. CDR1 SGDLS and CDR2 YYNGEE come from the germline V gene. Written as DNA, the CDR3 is TGTGCCAGCAGCTTCTACTCGGGAGAGACCCAGTACTTC. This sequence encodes CASSFYSGETQYF.

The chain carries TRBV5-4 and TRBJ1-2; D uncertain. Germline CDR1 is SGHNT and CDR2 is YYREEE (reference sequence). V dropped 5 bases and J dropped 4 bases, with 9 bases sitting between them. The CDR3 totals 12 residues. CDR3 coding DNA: TGTGCCAGCAGTATCGTCCGCTATGGCTACACCTTC. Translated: CASSIVRYGYTF. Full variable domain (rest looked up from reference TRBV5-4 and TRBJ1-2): ETGVTQSPTHLIKTRGQQVTLRCSSQSGHNTVSWYQQALGQGPQFIFQYYREEENGRGNFPPRFSGLQFPNYSSELNVNALELDDSALYLCASSIVRYGYTFGSGTRLTVV.

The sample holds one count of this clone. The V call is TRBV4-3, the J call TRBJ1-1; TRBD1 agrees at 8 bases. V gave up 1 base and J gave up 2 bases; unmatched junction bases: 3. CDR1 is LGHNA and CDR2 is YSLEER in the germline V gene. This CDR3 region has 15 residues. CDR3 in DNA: TGCGCCAGCAGCCAAGGACAGGGGACCAACACTGAAGCTTTCTTT. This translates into CASSQGQGTNTEAFF.

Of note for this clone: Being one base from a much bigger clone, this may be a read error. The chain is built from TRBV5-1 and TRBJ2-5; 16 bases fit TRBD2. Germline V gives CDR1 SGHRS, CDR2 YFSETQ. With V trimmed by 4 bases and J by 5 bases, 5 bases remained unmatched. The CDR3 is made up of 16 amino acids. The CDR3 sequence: CASSPGTSGRVETQYF. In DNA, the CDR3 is TGCGCCAGCAGCCCCGGGACTAGCGGGAGGGTGGAGACCCAGTACTTC.

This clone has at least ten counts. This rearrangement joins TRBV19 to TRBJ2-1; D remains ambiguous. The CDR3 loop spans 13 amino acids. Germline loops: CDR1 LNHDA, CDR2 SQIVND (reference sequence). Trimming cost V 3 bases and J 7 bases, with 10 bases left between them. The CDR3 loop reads CASSMRVGNEQFF. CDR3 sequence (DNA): TGTGCCAGTAGTATGAGAGTGGGGAATGAGCAGTTCTTC.

In DNA, the CDR3 is TGTGCCAGCAGTTATCACGGGGGCAAGGAGACCCAGTACTTC. Amino acid sequence: CASSYHGGKETQYF. The genes are TRBV6-6 and TRBJ2-5, with D perhaps being TRBD1 or TRBD2 (6 bases each). The CDR3 consists of 14 residues. Trimming shortened V by 3 bases and J by 5 bases, and 13 bases separated the two germline ends. Germline CDR1 is MNHNY and CDR2 is SVGAGI (reference sequence).

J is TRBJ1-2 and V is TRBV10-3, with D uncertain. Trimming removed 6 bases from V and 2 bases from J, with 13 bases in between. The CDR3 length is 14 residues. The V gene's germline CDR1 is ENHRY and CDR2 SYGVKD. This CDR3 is CAIRERTANYGYTF. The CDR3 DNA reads TGTGCCATCAGAGAAAGGACGGCGAACTATGGCTACACCTTC.

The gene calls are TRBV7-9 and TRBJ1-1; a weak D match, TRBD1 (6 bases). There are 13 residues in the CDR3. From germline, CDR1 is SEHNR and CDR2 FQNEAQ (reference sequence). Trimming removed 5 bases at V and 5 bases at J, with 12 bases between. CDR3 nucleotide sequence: TGTGCCAGCAGCGCCGAGGGGGGTACTGAAGCTTTCTTT. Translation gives CASSAEGGTEAFF.